A single sample is the source of the 11 T cell receptor beta chains below, sequenced in a study of healthy donors' naive CD4 and CD8 T cells. Each TCR library used 500 ng of total RNA and a linear amplification protocol. TCRdb re-called the reads through MiXCR, storing one row per CDR3 protein. The sample consists of some 190,000 distinct CDR3 sequences, around 74% of them appearing once. Sequencing was performed on naive CD4+ and CD8+ T cells sorted from blood, pooled from several donors. These receptors came from a pool of human donors in good health; the sample pools cells from several healthy donors.

On this clonotype itself: In this CDR3 the conserved last residue, phenylalanine or tryptophan, is missing, so a read error is likely. The V gene is TRBV4-1, the J gene TRBJ1-1, with 10 nucleotides matching TRBD1. Losses at the gene ends were 0 bases for V and 2 bases for J; bases not matched to a gene: 6. The CDR3 consists of 17 residues. The germline V gene has CDR1 MGHRA and CDR2 YSYEKL. The CDR3 loop is CASSQEDRGLPNTEAFL. CDR3 nucleotides: TGCGCCAGCAGCCAAGAGGACAGGGGGTTACCCAACACTGAAGCTTTCCTT.

V gene TRBV10-3 combines with J gene TRBJ2-1; 7 bases map to TRBD1. Germline assignment: CDR1 ENHRY and CDR2 SYGVKD. The CDR3 has 13 residues. Trimming took 8 bases from V and 2 from J; bases not matched to a gene: 3. CDR3 region: CAIGTDTYNEQFF. DNA for the CDR3: TGTGCCATCGGGACAGATACCTACAATGAGCAGTTCTTC.

This chain joins TRBV6-2 or TRBV6-3 and TRBJ2-1; TRBD1 agrees at 11 bases. Germline V CDR1 and CDR2: MNHEY, SVGEGT. The V segment lost 4 bases and the J segment 8 bases; nucleotides outside the gene matches: 4. The CDR3 is made up of 14 amino acids. As DNA, the CDR3 is TGTGCCAGCAGTTGGGACAGGGGGTTCGATGAGCAGTTCTTC. Translated, it gives CASSWDRGFDEQFF.

The chain employs TRBV29-1 and TRBJ2-2; no firm D call. CDR1 and CDR2 from the germline V gene are SQVTM and ANQGSEA. The CDR3 sequence is 11 residues long. Trimming removed 3 bases from V and 6 bases from J, with 5 bases in between. The CDR3, as DNA: TGCAGCGTTGAGGGCGCCGGGGAGCTGTTTTTT. Encoded protein: CSVEGAGELFF.

V usage is TRBV20-1 and J usage is TRBJ2-7; 8 bases are a match to TRBD2. The germline CDR1 and CDR2 sequences are DFQATT and SNEGSKA (reference sequence). Trimming at V came to 0 bases and at J to 2 bases, leaving 6 bases not matched to a gene. The CDR3 consists of 15 residues. CDR3 sequence: CSARDSTSGTYEQYF. The CDR3 DNA reads TGCAGTGCTAGAGATTCAACTAGCGGAACCTACGAGCAGTACTTC.

This clonotype occurred a few times. This chain joins TRBV15 and TRBJ1-1; D gene uncertain. This CDR3 has 14 residues. Germline CDR1 LNHNV, CDR2 YYDKDF (reference sequence). Deletions cut 0 bases from V and 2 bases from J, with 7 bases between. In DNA, the CDR3 is TGTGCCACCAGCAGAGATCGGGTAAACACTGAAGCTTTCTTT. This translates into CATSRDRVNTEAFF.

In this sample, this clonotype turned up a few times. This chain links TRBV21-1 with TRBJ2-6. TRBV21-1 is given as a pseudogene. The CDR3 is 18 residues long. The CDR3 is CASSKGKTESSGANVLTF. The CDR3 coding sequence is TGTGCCAGCAGCAAAGGGAAGACGGAAAGCTCTGGGGCCAACGTCCTGACTTTC.

This clonotype was seen a handful of times. V and J are TRBV27 and TRBJ2-7; the D gene could be TRBD1 or TRBD2 (5 bases each). Trimming took off 3 bases at V and 0 bases at J, with 12 bases between the two ends. Germline CDR1 reads MNHEY; CDR2 reads SMNVEV (reference sequence). CDR3 size: 15 residues. In nucleotides, the CDR3 is TGTGCCAGCAGTTTCACTGGGGGAGCCTCCTACGAGCAGTACTTC. Translation: CASSFTGGASYEQYF.

The rearrangement uses TRBV20-1 and TRBJ2-5; D may be TRBD1 (5 bases). There are 10 residues in the CDR3. Germline CDR1 and CDR2: DFQATT and SNEGSKA (reference sequence). V was shortened by 7 bases and J by 6 bases, with 9 bases between the two germline ends. This chain's CDR3 is CSGGRKTQYF. DNA of the CDR3: TGCAGTGGGGGCCGGAAGACCCAGTACTTC.

This chain links TRBV20-1 with TRBJ1-2; D gene uncertain. V was trimmed by 3 bases and J by 0 bases, leaving 11 bases between them. The CDR3 covers 14 residues. In germline, CDR1 is DFQATT, CDR2 SNEGSKA (reference sequence). As DNA, the CDR3 is TGCAGTGCTAGGTCTTGGCTTACTAACTATGGCTACACCTTC. It specifies CSARSWLTNYGYTF.

This sequence joins TRBV29-1 and TRBJ2-1; D is possibly TRBD2 (5 bases). The CDR3 sequence is 13 residues long. The germline CDR1 and CDR2 sequences are SQVTM and ANQGSEA. With 3 bases removed from V and 4 bases from J, the gap between germline ends came to 10 bases. This chain's CDR3 is CSVDPRGYNEQFF. As DNA, the CDR3 is TGCAGCGTTGACCCCCGAGGGTACAATGAGCAGTTCTTC.